Shown below are 2 T cell receptor beta chains from a single sample sequenced in a study of glioma-infiltrating T cells after dendritic cell vaccination listed by TCRdb under 2016. Library prep was done by the immunoSEQ multiplex PCR assay. TCRdb mirrors the immuneACCESS table, restricted to in-frame sequences. Some clones are absent from its copies; in checked studies, under half trace to an unresolved V gene, and the reason for the others is unknown. Here the sample has approximately 22,000 clones; around 79% occur a single time. The ten largest clones represent 35% to 40% of the sample. The input for sequencing was blood, taken before dendritic cell vaccination. The receptors shown here come from a human donor with glioblastoma.

This clone has just a few counts. The chain joins TRBV11-1 to TRBJ2-3, with TRBD1 identical over 8 bases. The junction had 7 bases not matched to a gene; V was cut back by 3 bases and J by 2 bases. From germline, CDR1 is SGHAT and CDR2 FQDESV (reference sequence). There are 16 residues in the CDR3. CDR3 residues: CASSFLRDRTTDTQYF. The CDR3 DNA is TGTGCCAGCAGCTTCCTCCGGGACAGGACCACAGATACGCAGTATTTT.

This chain links TRBV7-2 with TRBJ2-3; no reliable D call. The CDR3 has 12 amino acids. V lost 3 bases, J lost 5 bases, and 6 bases lay in between. The germline V gene has CDR1 SGHTA and CDR2 FQGNSA. CDR3 nucleotide sequence: TGTGCCAGCAGCTTTGTAGTAGATACGCAGTATTTT. Residues: CASSFVVDTQYF. The entire variable domain, with the rest obtained from reference TRBV7-2 and TRBJ2-3, is as follows: GAGVSQSPSNKVTEKGKDVELRCDPISGHTALYWYRQSLGQGLEFLIYFQGNSAPDKSGLPSDRFSAERTGGSVSTLTIQRTQQEDSAVYLCASSFVVDTQYFGPGTRLTVL.